A selection of T cell receptor beta chains follows, all from one sample in a study of B cell selection in AIRE deficiency. Produced via immunoSEQ multiplex PCR; TCRdb's table is partial and in-frame only. The top ten hold more than 1.3% of the sample, which has approximately 22,000 clones, 80% to 95% seen once. Material for sequencing was CD4+CD25+ Tregs sorted from PBMCs. These TCRs come from a human donor in good health. CDR3s include the opening cysteine and the closing phenylalanine or tryptophan. Each record gives: CDR3 protein, CDR3 DNA, D gene, V gene, clone size, CDR3 length, J gene. D genes are given only for firm matches. Not every row has a clone size; where given, it reads once, few, many or a size class.

cdr3_aa: CASSADQRTEAFF; cdr3_nt: TGTGCCAGCAGCGCGGACCAGCGGACTGAAGCTTTCTTT; d_call: .; v_call: TRBV7-2; clone_size: .; cdr3_length: 13; j_call: TRBJ1-1
cdr3_aa: CASKSGANQETQYF; cdr3_nt: TGCGCCAGCAAAAGCGGGGCGAACCAAGAGACCCAGTACTTC; d_call: TRBD2; v_call: TRBV5-1; clone_size: .; cdr3_length: 14; j_call: TRBJ2-5
cdr3_aa: CASSSYYGYTF; cdr3_nt: TGTGCCAGCAGCTCCTACTATGGCTACACCTTC; d_call: .; v_call: TRBV6-5; clone_size: .; cdr3_length: 11; j_call: TRBJ1-2
cdr3_aa: CASRTQGYRNTIYF; cdr3_nt: TGTGCCAGCAGGACCCAGGGATATAGAAACACCATATATTTT; d_call: .; v_call: TRBV6-6; clone_size: .; cdr3_length: 14; j_call: TRBJ1-3
cdr3_aa: CASSLERGRWETQYF; cdr3_nt: TGCGCCAGCAGCTTGGAAAGGGGGCGGTGGGAGACCCAGTACTTC; d_call: TRBD1; v_call: TRBV5-1; clone_size: .; cdr3_length: 15; j_call: TRBJ2-5
cdr3_aa: CAGLLRSNTGELFF; cdr3_nt: TGTGCCGGCCTGTTACGATCGAACACCGGGGAGCTGTTTTTT; d_call: .; v_call: TRBV9; clone_size: .; cdr3_length: 14; j_call: TRBJ2-2
cdr3_aa: CASSYPDRSNYGYTF; cdr3_nt: TGTGCCAGCAGTTACCCCGACAGATCTAACTATGGCTACACCTTC; d_call: .; v_call: TRBV6-5; clone_size: .; cdr3_length: 15; j_call: TRBJ1-2
cdr3_aa: CASSFFDISSTDTQYF; cdr3_nt: TGTGCCAGCAGCTTCTTTGACATATCTAGCACAGATACGCAGTATTTT; d_call: .; v_call: TRBV7-9; clone_size: .; cdr3_length: 16; j_call: TRBJ2-3
cdr3_aa: CASSKQGSNTGELFF; cdr3_nt: TGTGCCAGCAGCAAACAGGGGTCAAACACCGGGGAGCTGTTTTTT; d_call: TRBD1; v_call: TRBV5-4; clone_size: .; cdr3_length: 15; j_call: TRBJ2-2
cdr3_aa: CASSYSVPVYGYTF; cdr3_nt: TGTGCCAGCAGTTACTCGGTACCAGTCTATGGCTACACCTTC; d_call: .; v_call: TRBV6-6; clone_size: .; cdr3_length: 14; j_call: TRBJ1-2
cdr3_aa: CASSAGVITYEQYF; cdr3_nt: TGTGCCAGCTCAGCAGGGGTCATTACCTACGAGCAGTACTTC; d_call: .; v_call: TRBV18; clone_size: .; cdr3_length: 14; j_call: TRBJ2-7
cdr3_aa: CASTSDSSRHNGYTF; cdr3_nt: TGTGCCAGCACCTCGGATTCGAGCAGGCACAATGGCTACACCTTC; d_call: .; v_call: TRBV6-6; clone_size: .; cdr3_length: 15; j_call: TRBJ1-2
cdr3_aa: CSVEILAGGLQFF; cdr3_nt: TGCAGCGTTGAAATACTAGCGGGGGGGTTGCAGTTCTTC; d_call: TRBD2; v_call: TRBV29-1; clone_size: .; cdr3_length: 13; j_call: TRBJ2-1
cdr3_aa: CASSLGSGETQYF; cdr3_nt: TGCGCCAGCAGCTTGGGGTCCGGGGAGACCCAGTACTTC; d_call: .; v_call: TRBV5-1; clone_size: .; cdr3_length: 13; j_call: TRBJ2-5
cdr3_aa: CASRDQGRNTEAFF; cdr3_nt: TGTGCCAGTAGGGACCAGGGGCGGAACACTGAAGCTTTCTTT; d_call: .; v_call: TRBV19; clone_size: .; cdr3_length: 14; j_call: TRBJ1-1
cdr3_aa: CASKGRGREGSNYGYTF; cdr3_nt: TGTGCCAGTAAAGGTCGCGGGAGGGAGGGGAGTAACTATGGCTACACCTTC; d_call: .; v_call: TRBV19; clone_size: .; cdr3_length: 17; j_call: TRBJ1-2
cdr3_aa: CASSERSGGPYEQYF; cdr3_nt: TGTGCCAGCAGTGAAAGGTCGGGGGGCCCCTACGAGCAGTACTTC; d_call: .; v_call: TRBV2; clone_size: few; cdr3_length: 15; j_call: TRBJ2-7
cdr3_aa: CASSSSGTTGNTIYF; cdr3_nt: TGTGCCAGCAGCAGTTCCGGGACGACTGGAAACACCATATATTTT; d_call: .; v_call: TRBV11-1; clone_size: once; cdr3_length: 15; j_call: TRBJ1-3
cdr3_aa: CASSGGQGKAEAFF; cdr3_nt: TGCGCCAGCAGCGGGGGACAGGGGAAGGCTGAAGCTTTCTTT; d_call: TRBD1; v_call: TRBV5-1; clone_size: once; cdr3_length: 14; j_call: TRBJ1-1
cdr3_aa: CASSWGQGETEAFF; cdr3_nt: TGCGCCAGCAGCTGGGGACAGGGTGAGACTGAAGCTTTCTTT; d_call: TRBD1; v_call: TRBV5-1; clone_size: .; cdr3_length: 14; j_call: TRBJ1-1
cdr3_aa: CASSPIGSSYNEQFF; cdr3_nt: TGCGCCAGCAGTCCTATAGGGAGCTCCTACAATGAGCAGTTCTTC; d_call: .; v_call: TRBV5-1; clone_size: few; cdr3_length: 15; j_call: TRBJ2-1
cdr3_aa: CASSFTRLGRAMNTEAFF; cdr3_nt: TGTGCCAGCAGTTTCACCAGGCTCGGGAGGGCTATGAACACTGAAGCTTTCTTT; d_call: .; v_call: TRBV27; clone_size: .; cdr3_length: 18; j_call: TRBJ1-1
cdr3_aa: CASSLNRGGEQYF; cdr3_nt: TGTGCCAGCAGCTTAAACAGGGGAGGCGAGCAGTACTTC; d_call: .; v_call: TRBV7-6; clone_size: .; cdr3_length: 13; j_call: TRBJ2-7
cdr3_aa: CAIGGQETQYF; cdr3_nt: TGTGCCATCGGGGGACAAGAGACCCAGTACTTC; d_call: .; v_call: TRBV10-3; clone_size: .; cdr3_length: 11; j_call: TRBJ2-5
cdr3_aa: CASSPLDRGGETQYF; cdr3_nt: TGTGCCAGCAGCCCCCTGGACCGTGGGGGAGAGACCCAGTACTTC; d_call: .; v_call: TRBV28; clone_size: .; cdr3_length: 15; j_call: TRBJ2-5
cdr3_aa: CATRSGLGDEQYF; cdr3_nt: TGTGCCACCCGGAGCGGCTTAGGAGACGAGCAGTACTTC; d_call: .; v_call: TRBV15; clone_size: .; cdr3_length: 13; j_call: TRBJ2-7
cdr3_aa: CASSGLAGVMDEQFF; cdr3_nt: TGTGCCAGCAGTGGACTAGCGGGAGTAATGGATGAGCAGTTCTTC; d_call: TRBD2; v_call: TRBV6-1; clone_size: .; cdr3_length: 15; j_call: TRBJ2-1
cdr3_aa: CASSPGTGAMTEAFF; cdr3_nt: TGTGCCAGCAGCCCAGGGACAGGGGCTATGACTGAAGCTTTCTTT; d_call: TRBD1; v_call: TRBV7-6; clone_size: .; cdr3_length: 15; j_call: TRBJ1-1
cdr3_aa: CASSVDGDTQYF; cdr3_nt: TGTGCCAGCAGCGTAGACGGAGATACGCAGTATTTT; d_call: .; v_call: TRBV9; clone_size: .; cdr3_length: 12; j_call: TRBJ2-3
cdr3_aa: CASSSHYEQYF; cdr3_nt: TGTGCCAGTAGTTCCCACTACGAGCAGTACTTC; d_call: .; v_call: TRBV19; clone_size: once; cdr3_length: 11; j_call: TRBJ2-7
cdr3_aa: CAISDRRDRDNEQFF; cdr3_nt: TGTGCCATCAGTGACCGACGGGACAGGGACAATGAGCAGTTCTTC; d_call: TRBD1; v_call: TRBV10-3; clone_size: .; cdr3_length: 15; j_call: TRBJ2-1
cdr3_aa: CASSLRGAVEAFF; cdr3_nt: TGTGCCAGCAGCTTAAGGGGGGCGGTTGAAGCTTTCTTT; d_call: .; v_call: TRBV7-9; clone_size: .; cdr3_length: 13; j_call: TRBJ1-1
cdr3_aa: CASSYEFYSYNEQFF; cdr3_nt: TGTGCCAGCAGTTACGAATTTTACTCCTACAATGAGCAGTTCTTC; d_call: .; v_call: TRBV6-6; clone_size: .; cdr3_length: 15; j_call: TRBJ2-1
cdr3_aa: CASSFSNTDTQYF; cdr3_nt: TGTGCCAGCAGCTTCTCAAATACCGATACGCAGTATTTT; d_call: .; v_call: TRBV7-3; clone_size: .; cdr3_length: 13; j_call: TRBJ2-3
cdr3_aa: CASRPNYNEQFF; cdr3_nt: TGTGCCAGCAGGCCAAATTACAATGAGCAGTTCTTC; d_call: .; v_call: TRBV27; clone_size: .; cdr3_length: 12; j_call: TRBJ2-1
cdr3_aa: CASRGQGYPNYGYTF; cdr3_nt: TGCGCCAGCCGGGGACAGGGGTATCCTAACTATGGCTACACCTTC; d_call: TRBD1; v_call: TRBV5-1; clone_size: once; cdr3_length: 15; j_call: TRBJ1-2
cdr3_aa: CASSGRLGQGIIEQFF; cdr3_nt: TGTGCCAGCAGCGGACGATTAGGACAGGGGATTATTGAGCAGTTCTTC; d_call: TRBD1; v_call: TRBV5-5; clone_size: .; cdr3_length: 16; j_call: TRBJ2-1
cdr3_aa: CASSPPGGWGYTF; cdr3_nt: TGTGCCAGCAGCCCGCCCGGGGGCTGGGGCTACACCTTC; d_call: .; v_call: TRBV5-5; clone_size: .; cdr3_length: 13; j_call: TRBJ1-2
cdr3_aa: CARVQRGRTDTQYF; cdr3_nt: TGTGCCAGAGTTCAGCGGGGGCGCACAGATACGCAGTATTTT; d_call: .; v_call: TRBV21-1; clone_size: .; cdr3_length: 14; j_call: TRBJ2-3
cdr3_aa: CASSSSNTGELFF; cdr3_nt: TGTGCCAGCAGCTCATCGAACACCGGGGAGCTGTTTTTT; d_call: .; v_call: TRBV7-3; clone_size: once; cdr3_length: 13; j_call: TRBJ2-2
cdr3_aa: CASSWGLAGAGELFF; cdr3_nt: TGCGCCAGCAGCTGGGGACTAGCGGGAGCCGGGGAGCTGTTTTTT; d_call: TRBD2; v_call: TRBV5-1; clone_size: .; cdr3_length: 15; j_call: TRBJ2-2
cdr3_aa: CSVAPRLGGTDTQYF; cdr3_nt: TGCAGCGTCGCGCCACGGCTCGGGGGCACAGATACGCAGTATTTT; d_call: .; v_call: TRBV29-1; clone_size: .; cdr3_length: 15; j_call: TRBJ2-3